This TCR beta chain was identified during a study of blood T cells in healthy people across ages. Sample-barcoded 5' priming and a J-beta primer mix drove a second PCR of about 6 to 12 cycles. Each of the cDNA molecules was tagged by a template-switch adaptor with 12 random nucleotides. One entry per CDR3 protein results from TCRdb running MiXCR on the 5' RACE reads. The table shows 650,000 to 1,000,000 distinct CDR3 sequences, with under 40% occurring only once. Approximately 9.7 milliliters was the volume of peripheral blood drawn from each donor. Germline values: CDR1 LNHNV, CDR2 YYDKDF (reference sequence). This CDR3 has 16 residues.

The chain combines TRBV15 with TRBJ2-5, with D perhaps TRBD1 or TRBD2 (5 bases each). TRBJ2-7 matches the DNA end more closely, so the J call is doubtful. This sequence originates from a man between 18 and 35 years old in good health. Sequenced sample: blood. CDR3 coding DNA: TGTGCCACCAGCTCGGTAGGGGACCCCCAAGTATACGAGCAGTACTTC. Amino acids: CATSSVGDPQVYEQYF.